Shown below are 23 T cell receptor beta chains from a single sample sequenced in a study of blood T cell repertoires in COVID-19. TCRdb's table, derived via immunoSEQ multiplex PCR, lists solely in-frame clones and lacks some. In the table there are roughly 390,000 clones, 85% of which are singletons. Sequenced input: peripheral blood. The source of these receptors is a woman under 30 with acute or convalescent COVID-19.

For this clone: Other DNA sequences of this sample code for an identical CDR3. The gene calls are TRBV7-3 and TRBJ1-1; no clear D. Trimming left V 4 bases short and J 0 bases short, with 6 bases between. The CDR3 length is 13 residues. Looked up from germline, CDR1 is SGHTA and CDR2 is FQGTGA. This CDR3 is CASSSGVNTEAFF. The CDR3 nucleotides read TGTGCCAGCAGCTCTGGAGTGAACACTGAAGCTTTCTTT.

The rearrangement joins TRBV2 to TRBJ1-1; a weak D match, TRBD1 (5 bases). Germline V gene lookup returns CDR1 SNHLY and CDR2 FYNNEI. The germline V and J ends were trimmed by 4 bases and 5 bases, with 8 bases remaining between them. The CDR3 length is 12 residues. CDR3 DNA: TGTGCCAGCAGTGGGGGGGGGACTGAAGCTTTCTTT. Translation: CASSGGGTEAFF. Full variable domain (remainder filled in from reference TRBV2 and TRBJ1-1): EPEVTQTPSHQVTQMGQEVILRCVPISNHLYFYWYRQILGQKVEFLVSFYNNEISEKSEIFDDQFSVERPDGSNFTLKIRSTKLEDSAMYFCASSGGGTEAFFGQGTRLTVV.

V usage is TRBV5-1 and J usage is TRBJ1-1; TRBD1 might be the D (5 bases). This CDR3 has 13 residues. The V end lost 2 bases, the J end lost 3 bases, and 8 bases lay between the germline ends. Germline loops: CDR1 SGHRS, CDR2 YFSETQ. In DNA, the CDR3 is TGCGCCAGCAGCTTTAAAGGGGACACTGAAGCTTTCTTT. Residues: CASSFKGDTEAFF.

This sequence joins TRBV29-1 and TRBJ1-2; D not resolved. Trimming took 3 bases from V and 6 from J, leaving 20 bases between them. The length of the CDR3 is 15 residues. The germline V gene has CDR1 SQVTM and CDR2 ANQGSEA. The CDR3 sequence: CSVEEVPKRRDGYTF. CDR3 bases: TGCAGCGTTGAGGAGGTCCCCAAAAGGCGGGATGGCTACACCTTC. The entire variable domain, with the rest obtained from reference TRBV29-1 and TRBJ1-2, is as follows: SAVISQKPSRDICQRGTSLTIQCQVDSQVTMMFWYRQQPGQSLTLIATANQGSEATYESGFVIDKFPISRPNLTFSTLTVSNMSPEDSSIYLCSVEEVPKRRDGYTFGSGTRLTVV.

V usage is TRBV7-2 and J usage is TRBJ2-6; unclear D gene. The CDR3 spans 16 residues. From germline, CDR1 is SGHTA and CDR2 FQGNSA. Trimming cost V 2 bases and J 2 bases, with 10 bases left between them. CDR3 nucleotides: TGTGCCAGCAGCTTACTAATGGGCACTGGGGCCAACGTCCTGACTTTC. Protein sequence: CASSLLMGTGANVLTF.

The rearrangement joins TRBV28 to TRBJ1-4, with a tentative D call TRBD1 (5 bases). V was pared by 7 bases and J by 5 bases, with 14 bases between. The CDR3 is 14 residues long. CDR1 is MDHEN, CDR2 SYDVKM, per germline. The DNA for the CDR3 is TGTGCCAGCATCATGCCGGGACTGAATGAAAAACTGTTTTTT. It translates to CASIMPGLNEKLFF.

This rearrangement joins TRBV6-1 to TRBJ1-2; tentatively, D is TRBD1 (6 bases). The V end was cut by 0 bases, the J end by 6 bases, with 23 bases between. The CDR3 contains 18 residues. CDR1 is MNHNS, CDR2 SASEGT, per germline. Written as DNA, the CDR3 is TGTGCCAGCAGTGAAGCGGGGGCTTCTGGTTCTACTGGGGATGGCTACACCTTC. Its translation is CASSEAGASGSTGDGYTF.

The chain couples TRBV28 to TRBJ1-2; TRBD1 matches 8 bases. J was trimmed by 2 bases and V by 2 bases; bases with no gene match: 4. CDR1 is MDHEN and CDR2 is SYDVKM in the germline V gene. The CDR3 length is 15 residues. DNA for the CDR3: TGTGCCAGCAGTTTACATCGGACAGGGAACTATGGCTACACCTTC. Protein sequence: CASSLHRTGNYGYTF.

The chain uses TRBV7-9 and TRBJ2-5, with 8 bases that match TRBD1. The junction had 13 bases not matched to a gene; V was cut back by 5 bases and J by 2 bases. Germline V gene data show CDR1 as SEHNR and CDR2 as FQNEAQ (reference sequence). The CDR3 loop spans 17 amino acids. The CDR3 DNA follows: TGTGCCAGCAGCGCGAGGGTAGGGACAGGCACACAAGAGACCCAGTACTTC. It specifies CASSARVGTGTQETQYF. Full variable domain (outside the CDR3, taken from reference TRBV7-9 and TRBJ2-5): DTGVSQNPRHKITKRGQNVTFRCDPISEHNRLYWYRQTLGQGPEFLTYFQNEAQLEKSRLLSDRFSAERPKGSFSTLEIQRTEQGDSAMYLCASSARVGTGTQETQYFGPGTRLLVL.

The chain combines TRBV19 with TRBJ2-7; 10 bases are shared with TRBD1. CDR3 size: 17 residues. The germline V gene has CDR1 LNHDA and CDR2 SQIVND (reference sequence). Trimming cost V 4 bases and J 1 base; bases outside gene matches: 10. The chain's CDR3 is CASSRASGTGDSYEQYF. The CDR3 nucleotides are TGTGCCAGTAGTAGGGCCTCCGGGACAGGGGATTCCTACGAGCAGTACTTC.

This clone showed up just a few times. CDR3 amino acids: CASSNRFGEQYF. DNA for the CDR3: TGTGCCAGCAGCAACAGGTTCGGCGAGCAGTACTTC. V and J are TRBV27 and TRBJ2-7; the D gene is possibly TRBD1 (5 bases). This CDR3 contains 12 residues. Germline-derived CDR1 and CDR2 are MNHEY and SMNVEV (reference sequence). V lost 6 bases and J 6 bases, leaving 12 bases between the germline ends.

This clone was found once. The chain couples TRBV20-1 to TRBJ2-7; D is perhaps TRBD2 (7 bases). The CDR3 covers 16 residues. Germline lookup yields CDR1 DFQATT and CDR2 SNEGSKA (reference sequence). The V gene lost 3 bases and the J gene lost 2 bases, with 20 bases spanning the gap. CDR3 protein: CSASRGGGLAPYEQYF. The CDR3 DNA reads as TGCAGTGCTAGTAGGGGGGGTGGTCTAGCCCCCTACGAGCAGTACTTC.

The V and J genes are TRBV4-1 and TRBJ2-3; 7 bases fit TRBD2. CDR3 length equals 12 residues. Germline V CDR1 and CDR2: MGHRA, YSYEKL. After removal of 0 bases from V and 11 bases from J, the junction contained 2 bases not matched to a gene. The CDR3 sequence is CASSQETGGQYF. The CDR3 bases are TGCGCCAGCAGCCAAGAAACGGGGGGGCAGTATTTT.

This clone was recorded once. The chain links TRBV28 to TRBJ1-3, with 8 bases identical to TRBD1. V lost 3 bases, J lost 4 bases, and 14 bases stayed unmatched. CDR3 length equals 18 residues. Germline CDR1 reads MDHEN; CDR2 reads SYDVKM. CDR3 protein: CASSFWLVRTGKGNTIYF. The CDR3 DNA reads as TGTGCCAGCAGTTTTTGGCTCGTGCGGACAGGGAAAGGAAACACCATATATTTT.

CDR3 amino acids: CASSAQVQGVWTDTQYF. In DNA form, the CDR3 reads TGTGCCAGCTCAGCACAAGTACAGGGAGTATGGACAGATACGCAGTATTTT. The chain carries TRBV18 and TRBJ2-3; D possibly corresponds to TRBD1 (6 bases). V was shortened by 5 bases and J by 3 bases, with 21 bases between the two germline ends. CDR1 and CDR2 (germline): KGHSH, LQKENI. The CDR3 length is 17 residues.

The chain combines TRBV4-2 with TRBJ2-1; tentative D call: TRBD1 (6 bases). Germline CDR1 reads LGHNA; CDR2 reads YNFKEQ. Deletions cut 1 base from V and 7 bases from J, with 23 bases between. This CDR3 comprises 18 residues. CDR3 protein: CASSQATTIRGAQNEQFF. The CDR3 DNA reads TGTGCCAGCAGCCAAGCAACTACCATCAGGGGCGCGCAGAATGAGCAGTTCTTC.

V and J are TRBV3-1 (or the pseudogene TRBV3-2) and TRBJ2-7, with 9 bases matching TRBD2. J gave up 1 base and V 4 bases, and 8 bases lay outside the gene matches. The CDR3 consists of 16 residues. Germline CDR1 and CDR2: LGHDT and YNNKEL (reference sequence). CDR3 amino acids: CASSPSLLAGSYEQYF. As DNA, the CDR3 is TGTGCCAGCAGCCCCTCCCTCCTAGCGGGATCCTACGAGCAGTACTTC.

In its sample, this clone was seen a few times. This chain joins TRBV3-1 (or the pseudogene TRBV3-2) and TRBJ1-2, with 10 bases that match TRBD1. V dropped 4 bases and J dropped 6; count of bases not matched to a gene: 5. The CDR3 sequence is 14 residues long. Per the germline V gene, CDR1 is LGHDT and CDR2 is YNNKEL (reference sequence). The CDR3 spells CASSPGTGVHGYTF. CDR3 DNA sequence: TGTGCCAGCAGCCCCGGGACAGGGGTGCATGGCTACACCTTC.

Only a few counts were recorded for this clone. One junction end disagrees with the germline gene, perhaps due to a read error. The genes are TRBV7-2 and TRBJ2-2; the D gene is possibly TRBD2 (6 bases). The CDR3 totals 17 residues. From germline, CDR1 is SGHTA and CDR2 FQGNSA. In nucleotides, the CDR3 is TGTGCCAGCACCCCTCTGACTAGTACTTGGAACGCCGGGGAGCTGTTTTTT. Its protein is CASTPLTSTWNAGELFF.

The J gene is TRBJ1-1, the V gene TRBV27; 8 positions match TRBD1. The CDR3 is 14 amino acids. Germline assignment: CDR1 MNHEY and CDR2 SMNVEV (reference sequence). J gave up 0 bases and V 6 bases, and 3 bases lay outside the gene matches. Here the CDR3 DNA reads TGTGCCAGCAGGGCGACAGGGGTGAACACTGAAGCTTTCTTT. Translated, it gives CASRATGVNTEAFF.

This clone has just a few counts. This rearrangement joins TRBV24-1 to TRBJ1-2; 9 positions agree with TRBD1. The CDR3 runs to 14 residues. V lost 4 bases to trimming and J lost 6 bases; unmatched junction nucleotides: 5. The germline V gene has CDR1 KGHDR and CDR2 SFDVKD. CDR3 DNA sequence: TGTGCCACCAGTGAAGGACAGGGGTGGGATGGCTACACCTTC. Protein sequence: CATSEGQGWDGYTF.

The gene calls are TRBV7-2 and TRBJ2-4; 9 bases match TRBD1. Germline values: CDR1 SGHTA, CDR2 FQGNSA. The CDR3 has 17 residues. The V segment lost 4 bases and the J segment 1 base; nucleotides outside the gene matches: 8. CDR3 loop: CASSSQDRGWAKNIQYF. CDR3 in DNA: TGTGCCAGCAGCTCTCAGGACAGGGGCTGGGCCAAAAACATTCAGTACTTC.

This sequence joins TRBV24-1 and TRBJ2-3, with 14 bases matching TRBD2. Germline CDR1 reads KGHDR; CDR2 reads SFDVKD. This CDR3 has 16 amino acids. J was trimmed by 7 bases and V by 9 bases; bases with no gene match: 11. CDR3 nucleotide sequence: TGTGCCACCGCCGATAGACTAGCGGGGGGGGAGCATACGCAGTATTTT. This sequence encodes CATADRLAGGEHTQYF.